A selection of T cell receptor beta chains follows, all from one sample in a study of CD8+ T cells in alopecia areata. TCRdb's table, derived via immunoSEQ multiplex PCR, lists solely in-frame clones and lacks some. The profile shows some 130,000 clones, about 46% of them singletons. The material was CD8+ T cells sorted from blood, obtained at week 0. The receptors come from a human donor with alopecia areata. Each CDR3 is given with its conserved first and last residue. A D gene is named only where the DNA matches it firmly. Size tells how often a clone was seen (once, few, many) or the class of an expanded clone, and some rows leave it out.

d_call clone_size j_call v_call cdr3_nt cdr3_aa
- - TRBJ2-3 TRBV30 TGTGCCTGGTTTCCCGACTCCGGGGTATTCACAGATACGCAGTATTTT CAWFPDSGVFTDTQYF
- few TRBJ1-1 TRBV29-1 TGCAGCGCCCACGACTCCTTGAACACTGAAGCTTTCTTT CSAHDSLNTEAFF
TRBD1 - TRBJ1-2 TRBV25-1 TGTGCCAGCAACCCTGTGGGACAGGGGAGCGGCTACACCTTC CASNPVGQGSGYTF
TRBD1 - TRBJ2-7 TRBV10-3 TGTGCCATCAGTGCGGCAGGGGGCTTAAACGAGCAGTACTTC CAISAAGGLNEQYF
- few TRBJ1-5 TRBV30 TGTGCCTGGAGTGTAGATGGGACGGTCGGTCAGCCCCAGCATTTT CAWSVDGTVGQPQHF
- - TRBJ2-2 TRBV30 TGTGCCTGGAGTGACCCCTTTACGAGTCACACCGGGGAGCTGTTTTTT CAWSDPFTSHTGELFF
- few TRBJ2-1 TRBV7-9 TGTGCCAGCAGCAACAACAGGGTCCCCTACAATGAGCAGTTCTTC CASSNNRVPYNEQFF
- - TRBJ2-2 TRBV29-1 TGCAGCGTCTACATCCTTGGGGAGCTGTTTTTT CSVYILGELFF
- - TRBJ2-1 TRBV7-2 TGTGCCAGCAGCGAGACAGGTGCGTTCCCCAATGAGCAGTTCTTC CASSETGAFPNEQFF
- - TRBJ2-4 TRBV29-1 TGCAGCGTTGTGGGTAACATTCAGTACTTC CSVVGNIQYF
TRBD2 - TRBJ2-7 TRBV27 TGTGCGTCCAGCCAGCGGGGGGTCGAGCAGTACTTC CASSQRGVEQYF
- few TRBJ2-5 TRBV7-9 TGTGCCAGCAGCTTAGTGTGGAAGGTTGAAGAGACCCAGTACTTC CASSLVWKVEETQYF
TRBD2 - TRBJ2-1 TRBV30 TGTGCCTGGAGCGGGACTAGCTACAATGAGCAGTTCTTC CAWSGTSYNEQFF
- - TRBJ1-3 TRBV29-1 TGCAGCGTTGAAGACTCTGGAAACACCATATATTTT CSVEDSGNTIYF
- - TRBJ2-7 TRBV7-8 TGTGCCAGCAGCCCCGACTTAAGCTCCTACGAGCAGTACTTC CASSPDLSSYEQYF
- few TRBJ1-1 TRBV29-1 TGCAGCGTTGAACTTCCTGAAGCTTTCTTT CSVELPEAFF
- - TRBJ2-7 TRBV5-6 TGTGCCAGCAGCTTGTGGTCCGGCTACGAGCAGTACTTC CASSLWSGYEQYF
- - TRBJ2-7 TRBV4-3 TGCGCCAGCAGCCAAGAACAAAATGACCTCTACGAGCAGTACTTC CASSQEQNDLYEQYF
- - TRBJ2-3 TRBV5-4 TGTGCCAGCAACCTTCCGGGCAGTCCTAGCACAGATACGCAGTATTTT CASNLPGSPSTDTQYF
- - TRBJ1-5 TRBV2 TGTGCCAGCAGAGTGGGGGGTGGCAATCAGCCCCAGCATTTT CASRVGGGNQPQHF
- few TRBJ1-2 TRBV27 TGTGCCAGCAGACCTAGGGAAGTTAGCTATGGCTACACCTTC CASRPREVSYGYTF
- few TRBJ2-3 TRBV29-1 TGCAGCGTTGACTCATTACACACGGATACGCAGTATTTT CSVDSLHTDTQYF
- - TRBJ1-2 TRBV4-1 TGCGCCAGCAGCCAAGACGAGGAGGATGGCTACACCTTC CASSQDEEDGYTF
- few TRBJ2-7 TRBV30 TGTGCCTGGAGTGTCTCTGCGGGGGCCTCCTACGAGCAGTACTTC CAWSVSAGASYEQYF
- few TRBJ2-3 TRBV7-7 TGTGCTAGCAGCTTAGAACCGGGGGCTAGCGCAGATACGCAGTATTTT CASSLEPGASADTQYF
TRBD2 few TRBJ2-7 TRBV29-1 TGCAGCGTTGAATTCCCGGGGGGGACGAGCTCCTACGAGCAGTACTTC CSVEFPGGTSSYEQYF
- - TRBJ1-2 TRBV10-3 TGTGCCATCTTTCGGGGAAGCTACACCTTC CAIFRGSYTF
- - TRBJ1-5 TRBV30 TGTGCCTGGAGTGTGGTAGGAATCCAGCCCCAGCATTTT CAWSVVGIQPQHF
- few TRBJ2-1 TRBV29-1 TGCAGCGTTGATGTGGACCCTGTCGATGAGCAGTTCTTC CSVDVDPVDEQFF
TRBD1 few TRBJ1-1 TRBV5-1 TGCGCCAGTCAACAGGGGGTAAACACTGAAGCTTTCTTT CASQQGVNTEAFF
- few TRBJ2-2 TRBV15 TGTGCCACCAGCAGAGGGGCGGAGGAAACCGGGGAGCTGTTTTTT CATSRGAEETGELFF
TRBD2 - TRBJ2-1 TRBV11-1 TGTGCCAGCAGCTTAGTAGCGGGGGTTGAGCAGTTCTTC CASSLVAGVEQFF
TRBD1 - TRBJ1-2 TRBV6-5 TGTGCCAGCAACTCAGGGGGCGTCTTTGGCTACACCTTC CASNSGGVFGYTF
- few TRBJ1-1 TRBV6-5 TGTGCCAGCAGTTACGGCATGAACACTGAAGCTTTCTTT CASSYGMNTEAFF
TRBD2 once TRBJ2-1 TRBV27 TGTGCCAGCAGTTTAGAGACAGCGGGATACAATGAGCAGTTCTTC CASSLETAGYNEQFF
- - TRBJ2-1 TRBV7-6 TGTGCCAGCAGCTTAGCCGGAGGCCCGCCCACTTCCAATGAGCAGTTCTTC CASSLAGGPPTSNEQFF
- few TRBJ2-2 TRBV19 TGTGCCAGTAGTTGGGGGTACACCGGGGAGCTGTTTTTT CASSWGYTGELFF
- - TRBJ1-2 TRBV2 TGTGCCAGCAGTGAAGGGCCCGCCGGAACACTCTATGGCTACACCTTC CASSEGPAGTLYGYTF
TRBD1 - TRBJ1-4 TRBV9 TGTGCCAGCAGCGCCGGACAGGACGGTAATGAAAAACTGTTTTTT CASSAGQDGNEKLFF
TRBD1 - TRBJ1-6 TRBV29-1 TGCAGCGTTGAGGACAGGCCTGGGTCACCCCTCCACTTT CSVEDRPGSPLHF
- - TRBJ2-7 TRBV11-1 TGTGCCAGCAGGCCACGAAGCGGAGAGCAGTACTTC CASRPRSGEQYF
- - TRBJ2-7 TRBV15 TGTGCCACCAGCCCCACCTCCGGGACCTCTACCTACGAGCAGTACTTC CATSPTSGTSTYEQYF
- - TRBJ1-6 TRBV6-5 TGTGCCAGCAGCCTGGAACACCGGGGTTCACCCCTCCACTTT CASSLEHRGSPLHF
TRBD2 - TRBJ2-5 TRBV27 TGTGCCAGCAGTTTATCAGCGGGGGCCTTCCAAGAGACCCAGTACTTC CASSLSAGAFQETQYF
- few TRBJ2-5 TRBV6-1 TGTGCCAGCAGTGAAGACCGAGAAGAGACCCAGTACTTC CASSEDREETQYF
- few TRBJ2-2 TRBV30 TGTGCCTGGGACGGGACAACAACCGGGGAGCTGTTTTTT CAWDGTTTGELFF
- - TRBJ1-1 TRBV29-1 TGCAGCGTCCTAGGAGGGGGCACTGAAGCTTTCTTT CSVLGGGTEAFF
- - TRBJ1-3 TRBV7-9 TGTGCCAGCAGTCGTGACTCTGGAAACACCATATATTTT CASSRDSGNTIYF
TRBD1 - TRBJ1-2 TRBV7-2 TGTGCCAGCAGCTGGGCCTCGGGACAGGCCCTCTATGGCTACACCTTC CASSWASGQALYGYTF
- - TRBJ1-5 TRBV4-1 TGCGCCAGCAGCCACAGAATAACAGCATCCAATCAGCCCCAGCATTTT CASSHRITASNQPQHF
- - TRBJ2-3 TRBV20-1 TGCAGTGCCTCGGGGGATACGCAGTATTTT CSASGDTQYF
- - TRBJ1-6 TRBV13 TGTGCCAGCAGCGCCCACAGGGTAGATTCACCCCTCCACTTT CASSAHRVDSPLHF
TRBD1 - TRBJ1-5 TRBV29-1 TGCAGCGTCCTCATAGACAGGGATCAGCCCCAGCATTTT CSVLIDRDQPQHF